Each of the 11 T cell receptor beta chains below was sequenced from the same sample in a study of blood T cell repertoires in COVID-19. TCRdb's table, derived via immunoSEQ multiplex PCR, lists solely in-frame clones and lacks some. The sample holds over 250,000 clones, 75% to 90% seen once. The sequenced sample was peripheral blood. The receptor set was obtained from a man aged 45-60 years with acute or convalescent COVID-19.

The CDR3 here is CASSSPTGRANVLTF. CDR3 in DNA: TGTGCCAGCAGCTCCCCGACAGGGCGGGCCAACGTCCTGACTTTC. V is TRBV5-6 and J is TRBJ2-6; TRBD1 agrees at 7 bases. Germline V gene sequence: CDR1 SGHDT, CDR2 YYEEEE. V lost 3 bases, J lost 5 bases, and 5 bases stayed unmatched. This CDR3 comprises 15 residues.

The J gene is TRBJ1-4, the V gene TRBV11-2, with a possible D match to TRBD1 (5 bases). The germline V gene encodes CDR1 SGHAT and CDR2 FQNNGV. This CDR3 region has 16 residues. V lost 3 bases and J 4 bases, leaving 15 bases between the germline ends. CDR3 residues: CASSFAGRGINEKLFF. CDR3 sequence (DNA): TGTGCCAGCAGCTTCGCCGGTAGGGGAATTAATGAAAAACTGTTTTTT.

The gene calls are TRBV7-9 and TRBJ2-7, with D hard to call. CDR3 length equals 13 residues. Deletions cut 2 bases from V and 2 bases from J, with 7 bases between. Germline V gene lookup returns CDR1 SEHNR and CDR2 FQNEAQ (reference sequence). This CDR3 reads CASSLRLAYEQYF. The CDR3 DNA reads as TGTGCCAGCAGCTTAAGACTCGCCTACGAGCAGTACTTC.

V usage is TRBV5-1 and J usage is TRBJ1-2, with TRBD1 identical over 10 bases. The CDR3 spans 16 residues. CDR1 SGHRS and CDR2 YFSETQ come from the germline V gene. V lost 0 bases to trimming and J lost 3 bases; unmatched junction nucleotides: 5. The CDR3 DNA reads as TGCGCCAGCAGCTTGGCCGACAGGGGGCGAGACTATGGCTACACCTTC. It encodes CASSLADRGRDYGYTF.

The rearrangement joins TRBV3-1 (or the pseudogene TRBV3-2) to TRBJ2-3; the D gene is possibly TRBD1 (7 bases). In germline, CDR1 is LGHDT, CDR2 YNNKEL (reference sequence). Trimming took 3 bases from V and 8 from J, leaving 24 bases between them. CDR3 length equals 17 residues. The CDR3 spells CASSHRWGPAQGGTQYF. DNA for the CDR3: TGTGCCAGCAGCCACCGGTGGGGGCCGGCCCAGGGGGGTACGCAGTATTTT.

This CDR3 reads CASSLATPYEQYF. The CDR3 DNA reads TGTGCCAGCAGTTTGGCAACCCCCTACGAGCAGTACTTC. The chain is built from TRBV12-3 or TRBV12-4 and TRBJ2-7, with no clear D. The V gene lost 3 bases and the J gene lost 2 bases, with 8 bases spanning the gap. The CDR3 length is 13 residues.

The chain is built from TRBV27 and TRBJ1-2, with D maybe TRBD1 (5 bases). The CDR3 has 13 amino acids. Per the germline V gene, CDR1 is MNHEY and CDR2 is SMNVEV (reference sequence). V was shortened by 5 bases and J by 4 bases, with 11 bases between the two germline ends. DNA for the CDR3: TGTGCCAGCAGTCAGGGCAAGGGCTATGGCTACACCTTC. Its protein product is CASSQGKGYGYTF.

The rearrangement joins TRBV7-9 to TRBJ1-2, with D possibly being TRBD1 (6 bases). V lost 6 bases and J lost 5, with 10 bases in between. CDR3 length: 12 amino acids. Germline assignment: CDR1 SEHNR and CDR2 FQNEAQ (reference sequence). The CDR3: CASSPRGYGYTF. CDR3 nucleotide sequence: TGTGCCAGCAGTCCGAGGGGGTATGGCTACACCTTC.

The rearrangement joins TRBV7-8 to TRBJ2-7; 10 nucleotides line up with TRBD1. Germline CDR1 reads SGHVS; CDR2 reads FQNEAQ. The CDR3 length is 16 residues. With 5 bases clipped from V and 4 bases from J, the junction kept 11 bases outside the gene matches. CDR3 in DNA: TGTGCCAGCAGCATCCGGGACAGGGGATCCCATTACGAGCAGTACTTC. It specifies CASSIRDRGSHYEQYF.

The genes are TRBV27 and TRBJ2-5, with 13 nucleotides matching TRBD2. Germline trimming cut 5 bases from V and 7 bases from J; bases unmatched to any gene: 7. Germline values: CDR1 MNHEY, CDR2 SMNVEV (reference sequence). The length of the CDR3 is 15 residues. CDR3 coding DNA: TGTGCCAGCAGTCCGGGACTAGCGGGGCTAGGGACCCAGTACTTC. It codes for CASSPGLAGLGTQYF.

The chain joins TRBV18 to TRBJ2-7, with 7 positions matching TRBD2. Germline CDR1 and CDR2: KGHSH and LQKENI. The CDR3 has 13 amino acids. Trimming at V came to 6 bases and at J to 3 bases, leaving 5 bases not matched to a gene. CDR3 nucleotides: TGTGCCAGCTCCACCTCGGGAGGCTACGAGCAGTACTTC. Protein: CASSTSGGYEQYF.